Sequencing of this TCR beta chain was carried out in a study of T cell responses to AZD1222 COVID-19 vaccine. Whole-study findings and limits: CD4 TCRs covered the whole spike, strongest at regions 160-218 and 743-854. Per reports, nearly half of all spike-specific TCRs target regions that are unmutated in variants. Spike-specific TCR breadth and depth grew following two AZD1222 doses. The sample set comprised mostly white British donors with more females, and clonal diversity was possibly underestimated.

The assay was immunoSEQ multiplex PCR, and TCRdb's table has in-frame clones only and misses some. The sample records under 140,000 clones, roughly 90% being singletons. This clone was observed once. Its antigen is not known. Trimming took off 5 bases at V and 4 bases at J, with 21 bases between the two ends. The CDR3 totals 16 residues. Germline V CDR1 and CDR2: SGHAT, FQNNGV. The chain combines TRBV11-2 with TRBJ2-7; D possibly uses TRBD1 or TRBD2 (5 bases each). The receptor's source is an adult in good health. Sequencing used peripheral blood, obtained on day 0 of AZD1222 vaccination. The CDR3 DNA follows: TGTGCCAGCAGCCACCAATACCGGGTCGGGGCGTACGAGCAGTACTTC. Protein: CASSHQYRVGAYEQYF.